The clone carrying this TCR beta chain showed up many times. Its antigen is unknown. Assay: immunoSEQ multiplex PCR; the TCRdb copy retains only in-frame clones and omits some. Altogether roughly 33,000 clones were found in the sample, and no singletons occur. The sample originates from a study of T cell clonality in common variable immunodeficiency. Diagnosis required reduced IgG, IgA and/or IgM with specific antibody deficiency. General observations from the study: CVID subjects showed higher TCRbeta clonality than healthy controls. Common variable immunodeficiency TCR beta sequences reportedly had fewer deletions and N-nucleotide insertions.

The sequence came from a human donor with common variable immunodeficiency. Sequenced material: peripheral blood mononuclear cells.

The CDR3 loop reads CSVVGTSSLWLTWGRWDEQFF. CDR3 DNA, as far as it was read: TGCAGCGTTGTGGGGACAAGTTCCTTGTGGCTAACCTGGGGTCGCTGGGATGAG. The V and J genes are TRBV29-1 and TRBJ2-1; D is possibly TRBD1 (6 bases). The read ends 3 residues before the CDR3 terminus; that terminus is restored from the germline J gene. This CDR3 comprises 21 residues. Germline CDR1 is SQVTM and CDR2 is ANQGSEA. V was pared by 4 bases and J by 8 bases, with 39 bases between.